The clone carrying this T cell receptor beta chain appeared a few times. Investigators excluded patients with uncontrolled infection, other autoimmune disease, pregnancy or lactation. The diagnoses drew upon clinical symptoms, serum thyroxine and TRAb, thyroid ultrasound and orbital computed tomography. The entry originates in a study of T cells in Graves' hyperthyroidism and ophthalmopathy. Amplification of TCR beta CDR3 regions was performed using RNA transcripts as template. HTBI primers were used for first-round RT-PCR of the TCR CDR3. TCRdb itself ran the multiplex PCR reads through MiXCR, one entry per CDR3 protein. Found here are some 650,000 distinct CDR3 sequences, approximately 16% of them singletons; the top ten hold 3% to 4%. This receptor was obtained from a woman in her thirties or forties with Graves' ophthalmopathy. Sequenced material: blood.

This CDR3 reads CASSPKTTTNTEAFF. CDR3 coding DNA: TGTGCCAGCAGCCCAAAGACGACCACGAACACTGAAGCTTTCTTT. The V and J genes are TRBV5-8 and TRBJ1-1; D remains unclear. The CDR3 runs to 15 residues. V was shortened by 4 bases and J by 1 base, with 14 bases between the two germline ends. CDR1 SGHTS and CDR2 YDEGEE come from the germline V gene.